This is a list of T cell receptor beta chains from one sample in a study of cytomegalovirus exposure and HLA in healthy donors. Produced via immunoSEQ multiplex PCR; TCRdb's table is partial and in-frame only. Seen here are 250,000 or so clones, about nine tenths observed once, and the top ten hold less than 2%. Sequencing used PBMCs. These receptors came from a girl aged 2 to 10 in good health and CMV-seronegative. CDR3s include the opening cysteine and the closing phenylalanine or tryptophan. D genes are given only for firm matches.

TRBV5-1	TRBJ1-3	-	CASSDRPYRNTIYF
TRBV28	TRBJ1-4	TRBD1	CASSPGTGGSTWPNEKLFF
TRBV5-1	TRBJ2-7	TRBD2	CASSRGTSGRSIGEQYF
TRBV7-9	TRBJ2-1	TRBD1	CASSLEGQGGNEQFF
TRBV7-2	TRBJ2-7	-	CASSYTSGIYEQYF
TRBV7-9	TRBJ2-3	TRBD1	CASSLAAGGPSPFTDTQYF
TRBV5-6	TRBJ2-7	TRBD2	CASSWEGSGLGEQYF
TRBV5-4	TRBJ2-5	TRBD2	CASSLLAGETQYF
TRBV27	TRBJ2-7	TRBD1	CASSLSQGATYEQYF
TRBV4-1	TRBJ2-7	TRBD2	CASSQSLAGGAYEQYF
TRBV18	TRBJ2-1	-	CASSLHREGEQFF
TRBV5-1	TRBJ2-7	TRBD2	CASSFQGLAGGPSSYEQYF
TRBV5-1	TRBJ2-3	TRBD2	CASSFQVLAGVLADTQYF
TRBV11-2	TRBJ2-3	TRBD2	CASSLTGGADTQYF
TRBV27	TRBJ1-2	-	CASSFKVRGGGYTF
TRBV19	TRBJ1-4	-	CASSKQGSANEKLFF
TRBV18	TRBJ2-5	TRBD2	CASSPLAGGYQETQYF
TRBV7-3	TRBJ1-3	TRBD1	CASSPGQGANTIYF
TRBV7-9	TRBJ1-4	-	CASSSYREMGEKLFF
TRBV28	TRBJ2-5	-	CASSLRGTTLETQYF
TRBV7-9	TRBJ2-4	TRBD2	CASSPSGGGDIQYF
TRBV11-2	TRBJ1-5	TRBD1	CASSATGDQPQHF
TRBV10-3	TRBJ1-1	-	CAISELGGEAFF
TRBV6-5	TRBJ2-7	TRBD2	CASSRSGSSYEQYF
TRBV5-1	TRBJ1-6	TRBD1	CASSIRQGDNSPLHF
TRBV7-2	TRBJ2-7	-	CASSLGSQGYEQYF
TRBV5-1	TRBJ1-2	TRBD1	CASSFGDRVYGYTF
TRBV11-2	TRBJ2-2	-	CASSLAGNELFF
TRBV28	TRBJ2-7	TRBD2	CASSLSSGGSEQYF
TRBV7-2	TRBJ2-1	TRBD2	CASSPWVAGSYNEQFF
TRBV5-8	TRBJ1-5	TRBD1	CASSPGQGGNQPQHF
TRBV5-1	TRBJ2-3	-	CASSLALAITDTQYF
TRBV9	TRBJ1-1	-	CASSVVDSTEAFF